These 8 T cell receptor beta chains came from one sample sequenced in a study of post-analysis software for immune sequencing data. The study's findings and limits: Five or six TRBV segments, TRBV5-6, TRBV5-1 and TRBV20-1 among them, were found more frequent in patients than controls.

Sequencing libraries made from TCR beta cDNA carried unique molecular identifiers. TCRdb reprocessed the PCR reads via MiXCR and lists one record per CDR3 protein. Among about 770,000 distinct CDR3 sequences listed, more than 45% were seen once. These receptors are not linked to any known antigen. Sequenced: blood. These receptors came from a girl under 18 with multiple sclerosis.

This chain connects TRBV9 to TRBJ2-1; 7 bases line up with TRBD2. Germline values: CDR1 SGDLS, CDR2 YYNGEE. This CDR3 spans 14 amino acids. The V segment lost 2 bases and the J segment 9 bases; nucleotides outside the gene matches: 8. For the CDR3, the DNA is TGTGCCAGCAGCGTGGGCGGGAGCTCAGGTGAGCAGTTCTTC. Its translation: CASSVGGSSGEQFF.

The V and J genes are TRBV5-6 and TRBJ2-1, with D possibly TRBD2 on 6 matching bases. The CDR3 length is 14 residues. V was clipped by 6 bases and J by 7 bases, with 17 bases between them. CDR1 and CDR2 from the germline V gene are SGHDT and YYEEEE. This CDR3 is CASTETGVRNEQFF. CDR3 bases: TGTGCCAGCACTGAGACGGGAGTTCGGAATGAGCAGTTCTTC.

The chain joins TRBV2 to TRBJ2-6; possibly TRBD1 for D (5 bases). Germline V lookup: CDR1 SNHLY, CDR2 FYNNEI. The CDR3 totals 14 residues. Trimming stripped 10 bases from V and 0 bases from J, with 10 bases between. Written as DNA, the CDR3 is TGTGCCACCCAAGGGGACTCTGGGGCCAACGTCCTGACTTTC. Its protein product is CATQGDSGANVLTF.

This clonotype came up a few times. The gene calls are TRBV29-1 and TRBJ1-2; the D is unclear. The CDR3 contains 16 residues. With 6 bases removed from V and 6 bases from J, the gap between germline ends came to 26 bases. In germline, CDR1 is SQVTM, CDR2 ANQGSEA. The CDR3 nucleotides read TGCAGCGTGACCACGACCGGGAGGGCACCCTCCGATGGCTACACCTTC. Amino acid sequence: CSVTTTGRAPSDGYTF.

The V call is TRBV4-2, the J call TRBJ2-7; possible D gene TRBD2, 6 bases. The V and J ends lost 0 bases and 0 bases respectively, with 12 bases between them. CDR1 and CDR2 (germline): LGHNA, YNFKEQ. The CDR3 length is 16 residues. The CDR3: CASSQDLRGLSYEQYF. CDR3 bases: TGTGCCAGCAGCCAAGACTTGCGGGGCCTCTCCTACGAGCAGTACTTC.

This sequence joins TRBV20-1 and TRBJ2-1, with D hard to call. The CDR3 length is 10 residues. Germline V gene lookup returns CDR1 DFQATT and CDR2 SNEGSKA (reference sequence). Trimming stripped 5 bases from V and 6 bases from J, with 5 bases between. CDR3 in DNA: TGCAGTGCTCGATTCAATGAGCAGTTCTTC. It is translated as CSARFNEQFF.

The V call is TRBV12-3 or TRBV12-4, the J call TRBJ2-3; no firm D call. CDR3 length: 14 residues. Trimming stripped 7 bases from V and 2 bases from J, with 13 bases between. For the CDR3, the DNA is TGTGCCAGCAATCCGGGCTCCCTCACAGATACGCAGTATTTT. It yields the protein CASNPGSLTDTQYF.

The chain has TRBV29-1 and TRBJ2-3, with TRBD2 matching over 14 bases. The V segment lost 5 bases and the J segment 1 base; nucleotides outside the gene matches: 5. CDR1 is SQVTM and CDR2 is ANQGSEA in the germline V gene. This CDR3 is built from 16 residues. The CDR3 loop is CSVYGLAGGRTDTQYF. The CDR3 nucleotides are TGCAGCGTTTACGGACTAGCGGGGGGACGCACAGATACGCAGTATTTT.